These T cell receptor beta chains were read from a single sample in a study of vaccination and CD4 T cells after COVID-19. These receptors have no identified antigens. TCRdb re-analysed the PCR reads in MiXCR, keeping a single row per CDR3 protein. Of about 15,000 distinct CDR3 sequences listed, about 80% were seen once; the top ten hold 9.5% to 12%. Input material: CD4+ T cells from blood, cultured in vitro. These receptors were taken from a human donor who had recovered from COVID-19. Each CDR3 is given with its conserved first and last residue. Each record gives: V gene, CDR3 length, J gene, CDR3 protein.

V gene: TRBV7-2; CDR3 length: 13; J gene: TRBJ1-5; CDR3 protein: CASSLGRDQPQHF
V gene: TRBV19; CDR3 length: 15; J gene: TRBJ1-5; CDR3 protein: CASMKEDRVNQPQHF
V gene: TRBV6-2/TRBV6-3; CDR3 length: 13; J gene: TRBJ1-2; CDR3 protein: CASETASGYGYTF
V gene: TRBV20-1; CDR3 length: 14; J gene: TRBJ1-2; CDR3 protein: CSSPPGWRGGGYTF
V gene: TRBV7-2; CDR3 length: 15; J gene: TRBJ2-7; CDR3 protein: CASSPGGQGFYEQYF
V gene: TRBV18; CDR3 length: 14; J gene: TRBJ1-1; CDR3 protein: CASSPLDVRTEAFF
V gene: TRBV28; CDR3 length: 16; J gene: TRBJ2-7; CDR3 protein: CASRPPGTGGSYEQYF
V gene: TRBV27; CDR3 length: 14; J gene: TRBJ2-2; CDR3 protein: CASNFQIATGELFF
V gene: TRBV19; CDR3 length: 15; J gene: TRBJ2-1; CDR3 protein: CASRTRGSSYNEQFF
V gene: TRBV20-1; CDR3 length: 14; J gene: TRBJ1-5; CDR3 protein: CSASRDSGNQPQHF
V gene: TRBV20-1; CDR3 length: 14; J gene: TRBJ2-5; CDR3 protein: CSARRGLLQETQYF
V gene: TRBV10-3; CDR3 length: 16; J gene: TRBJ2-1; CDR3 protein: CAMGGRGGFSYNEQFF
V gene: TRBV7-6; CDR3 length: 14; J gene: TRBJ1-1; CDR3 protein: CASSLVGGGTEAFF
V gene: TRBV12-3/TRBV12-4; CDR3 length: 14; J gene: TRBJ2-7; CDR3 protein: CASSPVGRDYEQYF
V gene: TRBV20-1; CDR3 length: 15; J gene: TRBJ1-2; CDR3 protein: CSAREGQGRLGGYTF
V gene: TRBV15; CDR3 length: 13; J gene: TRBJ1-5; CDR3 protein: CATSRGRDSPQHF
V gene: TRBV7-9; CDR3 length: 16; J gene: TRBJ1-5; CDR3 protein: CASSLAQGAAEQPQHF
V gene: TRBV20-1; CDR3 length: 14; J gene: TRBJ1-4; CDR3 protein: CSASAGARKEKLFF
V gene: TRBV6-1; CDR3 length: 12; J gene: TRBJ1-2; CDR3 protein: CASGQGSYGYTF
V gene: TRBV25-1; CDR3 length: 16; J gene: TRBJ2-3; CDR3 protein: CASSDPSGSERDTQYF
V gene: TRBV30; CDR3 length: 16; J gene: TRBJ1-2; CDR3 protein: CAWSQTGPELSRGYTF
V gene: TRBV29-1; CDR3 length: 13; J gene: TRBJ1-2; CDR3 protein: CSAGTGTNYGYTF
V gene: TRBV20-1; CDR3 length: 15; J gene: TRBJ2-7; CDR3 protein: CSARPYRDPNYEQYF
V gene: TRBV2; CDR3 length: 13; J gene: TRBJ1-4; CDR3 protein: CASRSQGNGKLFF
V gene: TRBV27; CDR3 length: 14; J gene: TRBJ1-6; CDR3 protein: CASSFRQNNSPLHF
V gene: TRBV21-1; CDR3 length: 16; J gene: TRBJ1-2; CDR3 protein: CASSKGGDRGYYGYTF
V gene: TRBV7-9; CDR3 length: 14; J gene: TRBJ2-7; CDR3 protein: CASSPRTGFYEQYF
V gene: TRBV20-1; CDR3 length: 15; J gene: TRBJ2-4; CDR3 protein: CSAPVRQGAKNIQYF